The 13 T cell receptor beta chains presented below share a single source sample, sequenced in a study of pediatric ulcerative colitis. Only in-frame clones appear in the TCRdb table, and some are missing; sequencing was by immunoSEQ multiplex PCR. Here the sample spans approximately 38,000 clones, roughly 82% being singletons. During colonoscopy, one to two rectal pinch biopsies were collected. Sequencing was carried out using gut tissue. These receptors were collected from a boy younger than 18 with severe ulcerative colitis.

V and J are TRBV28 and TRBJ1-2; a weak D match, TRBD1 (5 bases). Germline V gene sequence: CDR1 MDHEN, CDR2 SYDVKM. The CDR3 covers 14 residues. Trimming left V 6 bases short and J 4 bases short, with 15 bases between. The CDR3 bases are TGTGCCAGCAGAGAAATCCGACAGATCTATGGCTACACCTTC. Its translation: CASREIRQIYGYTF.

In its sample, this clone was seen once. This chain links TRBV5-8 with TRBJ2-5; 10 bases are a match to TRBD1. Germline V CDR1 and CDR2: SGHTS, YDEGEE. Losses at the gene ends were 2 bases for V and 4 bases for J; bases not matched to a gene: 5. The CDR3 is 15 amino acids. DNA for the CDR3: TGTGCCAGCAGCTTCCGGGACAGGGGATTAGAGACCCAGTACTTC. It yields the protein CASSFRDRGLETQYF. The whole variable domain, filled in from reference TRBV5-8 and TRBJ2-5, reads EAGVTQSPTHLIKTRGQQATLRCSPISGHTSVYWYQQALGLGLQFLLWYDEGEERNRGNFPPRFSGRQFPNYSSELNVNALELEDSALYLCASSFRDRGLETQYFGPGTRLLVL.

Of note for this clone: The junction shows a germline mismatch at one end, possibly a read error. The gene calls are TRBV7-7 and TRBJ2-1, with D tentatively TRBD2 (5 bases). Germline loops: CDR1 SSHAT, CDR2 FNYEAQ (reference sequence). The CDR3 is 15 amino acids. CDR3 loop: CASSLGVEVSNEQFF. CDR3 in DNA: TGTGCTAGCAGCTTAGGCGTGGAGGTTAGCAATGAGCAGTTCTTC.

In this sample, this clone turned up a few times. This chain links TRBV18 with TRBJ1-1; possible D gene TRBD1, 5 bases. CDR1 and CDR2 (germline): KGHSH, LQKENI. The CDR3 is made up of 15 amino acids. V was clipped by 1 base and J by 5 bases, with 14 bases between them. The CDR3 protein is CASSPRQGVLTEAFF. The CDR3 DNA sequence: TGTGCCAGCTCACCACGGCAGGGAGTATTGACTGAAGCTTTCTTT.

The chain links TRBV6-5 to TRBJ2-7, with 11 bases fitting TRBD1. This CDR3 has 15 amino acids. From germline, CDR1 is MNHEY and CDR2 SVGAGI. Germline trimming cut 5 bases from V and 1 base from J; bases unmatched to any gene: 4. The CDR3 loop is CASSRGQGGSYEQYF. CDR3 DNA: TGTGCCAGCAGTCGGGGACAGGGGGGATCCTACGAGCAGTACTTC.

The chain employs TRBV10-3 and TRBJ2-3; the D gene could be TRBD1 or TRBD2 (6 bases each). Germline V gives CDR1 ENHRY, CDR2 SYGVKD. This CDR3 has 13 residues. V lost 4 bases and J lost 5, with 10 bases in between. This CDR3 is CAISGGAKDTQYF. The CDR3 DNA sequence: TGTGCCATCAGTGGGGGGGCTAAAGATACGCAGTATTTT.

The chain employs TRBV7-6 and TRBJ1-1; D gene unclear. In germline, CDR1 is SGHVS, CDR2 FNYEAQ. This CDR3 comprises 15 residues. V was cut by 1 base and J by 6 bases, with 15 bases left in between. The CDR3 here is CASSLVAGKGSEAFF. The CDR3, as DNA: TGTGCCAGCAGCTTAGTCGCAGGAAAAGGGTCTGAAGCTTTCTTT.

As for this clone: The conserved closing phenylalanine or tryptophan is absent in this CDR3, likely reflecting a read error. The chain employs TRBV7-2 and TRBJ1-6, with D hard to call. Germline CDR1 is SGHTA and CDR2 is FQGNSA. Trimming cost V 1 base and J 7 bases, with 8 bases left between them. The CDR3 is 14 residues long. Here the CDR3 DNA reads TGTGCCAGCAGCTTAGACGGGGTGAATTCACCCCTCCACCTT. Translated, it gives CASSLDGVNSPLHL.

This chain links TRBV29-1 with TRBJ2-7; possible D gene TRBD1, 7 bases. V was pared by 7 bases and J by 6 bases, with 16 bases between. The CDR3 length is 12 residues. CDR1 and CDR2 from the germline V gene are SQVTM and ANQGSEA. The CDR3 loop is CSAGPGGREQYF. The CDR3 nucleotides read TGCAGCGCAGGACCAGGGGGGCGCGAGCAGTACTTC.

The rearrangement joins TRBV7-2 to TRBJ1-2, with D maybe TRBD1 (6 bases). V lost 5 bases and J lost 4, with 17 bases in between. The CDR3 has 15 amino acids. CDR1 SGHTA and CDR2 FQGNSA come from the germline V gene. The chain's CDR3 is CASSPGRTELYGYTF. The CDR3 DNA reads TGTGCCAGCAGCCCGGGTAGGACAGAGCTCTATGGCTACACCTTC.

This rearrangement joins TRBV7-2 to TRBJ2-2; the D gene could be TRBD1 or TRBD2 (5 bases each). V was shortened by 2 bases and J by 5 bases, with 12 bases between the two germline ends. This CDR3 comprises 15 residues. Germline loops: CDR1 SGHTA, CDR2 FQGNSA. CDR3 DNA: TGTGCCAGCAGCTTACAGGGTAGAGGGACCGGGGAGCTGTTTTTT. Residues: CASSLQGRGTGELFF.

The chain has TRBV7-9 and TRBJ2-1, with 7 bases identical to TRBD1. This CDR3 is built from 15 residues. V gave up 7 bases and J gave up 9 bases; unmatched junction bases: 15. Germline V CDR1 and CDR2: SEHNR, FQNEAQ (reference sequence). The CDR3 loop reads CASINTRQGVVEQFF. CDR3 coding DNA: TGTGCCAGCATCAATACCCGACAGGGCGTAGTTGAGCAGTTCTTC.

V gene TRBV5-6 combines with J gene TRBJ1-1; D may be TRBD1 (6 bases). V was clipped by 5 bases and J by 2 bases, with 10 bases between them. CDR3 size: 13 residues. Looked up from germline, CDR1 is SGHDT and CDR2 is YYEEEE. CDR3 amino acids: CASRSGQNTEAFF. CDR3 DNA sequence: TGTGCCAGCAGGTCGGGACAAAACACTGAAGCTTTCTTT.